This T cell receptor (beta chain) was recovered during a study of T cells in localized non-small cell lung cancer. Study findings and constraints: Compared with tumor, uninvolved adjacent lung displayed greater T cell clonality, ranking highest overall. Higher T cell density in the blood was associated with longer overall survival, whereas higher adjacent-lung clonality associated with shorter survival.

Trimming removed 4 bases from V and 6 bases from J, with 14 bases in between. This CDR3 spans 14 amino acids. Germline assignment: CDR1 SGDLS and CDR2 YYNGEE. Turning to this clone: The antigen is undetermined.

The table came from immunoSEQ multiplex PCR; TCRdb's copy has only in-frame clones and leaves some out. This sample has about 40,000 clones, with approximately 81% found just once. This clonotype originated in a male donor at least 60 years old with stage II lung adenocarcinoma. Sequences were derived from peripheral blood mononuclear cells, sampled before any cancer treatment. The J gene is TRBJ1-5, the V gene TRBV9; no firm D call. The CDR3: CASSSGVSSQPQHF. The CDR3 DNA reads TGTGCCAGCAGCTCCGGGGTTAGTAGTCAGCCCCAGCATTTT.